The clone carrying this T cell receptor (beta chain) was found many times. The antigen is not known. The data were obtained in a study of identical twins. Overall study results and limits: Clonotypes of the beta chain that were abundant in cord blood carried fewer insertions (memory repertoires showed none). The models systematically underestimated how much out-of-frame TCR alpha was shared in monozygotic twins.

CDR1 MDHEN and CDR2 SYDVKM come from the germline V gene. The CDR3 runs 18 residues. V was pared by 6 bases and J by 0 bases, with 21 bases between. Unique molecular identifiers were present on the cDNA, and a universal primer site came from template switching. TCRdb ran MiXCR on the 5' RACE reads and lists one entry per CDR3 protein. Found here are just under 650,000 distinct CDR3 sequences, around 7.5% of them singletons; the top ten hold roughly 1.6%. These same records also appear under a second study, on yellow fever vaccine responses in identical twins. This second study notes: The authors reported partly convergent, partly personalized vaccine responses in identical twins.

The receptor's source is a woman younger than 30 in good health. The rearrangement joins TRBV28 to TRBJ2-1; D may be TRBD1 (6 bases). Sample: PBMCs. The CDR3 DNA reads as TGTGCCAGCAGCGCCTTTTCGCCCACAGGGAGCTCCTACAATGAGCAGTTCTTC. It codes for CASSAFSPTGSSYNEQFF.